This record covers a single TCR beta chain. With 8 bases removed from V and 10 bases from J, the gap between germline ends came to 18 bases. The CDR3 is 13 residues long. In germline, CDR1 is LGHDT, CDR2 YNNKEL (reference sequence). The use of a sample-barcoded 5' primer and a J-beta primer mix characterized a second PCR of roughly 7 to 11 cycles. TCRdb called the 5' RACE reads again in MiXCR, with one record for every CDR3 protein. The data hold over a million distinct CDR3 sequences, with approximately 59% observed a single time. The sample is drawn from a study of blood T cells in healthy people across ages. Study-wide background: About one barcoded TCR beta cDNA was captured per two T cells.

The donors, aged roughly 6 to 90, were healthy Caucasians from Russia. Researchers collected approximately 9.5 milliliters of peripheral blood from every single donor. The TCR comes from a man between 18 and 29 years old in good health. Sequenced material: blood. The chain uses TRBV3-1 and TRBJ2-1, with D perhaps TRBD2 (5 bases). CDR3: CASGPTSPGEQFF. The CDR3 region has the DNA TGTGCCAGCGGGCCCACTAGTCCGGGCGAGCAGTTCTTC.